This T cell receptor beta chain was profiled in a study of blood T cell repertoires in COVID-19. Turning to the study itself: Sites across the United States, Italy and Spain contributed samples from acute and convalescent COVID-19. From T cells, B-cell-depleted T cells, or PBMCs came the material, which was cDNA or gDNA.

Source study methods: From reference gene primer amplification, estimates of nucleated cell counts were derived. Using immunoSEQ multiplex PCR, the repertoire was profiled, and TCRdb retains in-frame clones only, with some absent. V, J and clone size derive from that table, while D and trimming were established from the DNA sequence. The repertoire includes fewer than 50,000 clones, around 76% of them detected once, and about 27% sits in the top ten. The CDR3 is 14 amino acids. Germline assignment: CDR1 MNHNY and CDR2 SVGAGI (reference sequence). V was cut by 7 bases and J by 8 bases, with 20 bases left in between. This clone was detected once.

The chain employs TRBV6-6 and TRBJ1-1; D unresolved. Input material: peripheral blood. The source is a man older than 75 with acute or convalescent COVID-19. CDR3 in amino acids: CASTLLPGEQEAFF. Written as DNA, the CDR3 is TGTGCCAGCACGCTCCTACCGGGAGAACAGGAAGCTTTCTTT.